The source of this T cell receptor (beta chain) is a study of cytomegalovirus exposure and HLA in healthy donors. Study conclusions and caveats: In a later analysis, common viral pathogens appeared linked to several of the most significant clusters. It was taken for granted in presence/absence analyses that sequencing depth across donors was roughly uniform. V- and J-gene trimming in TCR beta was tied to a missense DCLRE1C variant by an analysis performed later. Testing in vitro showed a few CMV-associated chains specific for CMV antigens.

As for this clone: Its antigen is not known.

Germline CDR1 reads MNHNS; CDR2 reads SASEGT. The J segment lost 3 bases and the V segment lost 4 bases, leaving 7 bases of the junction unmatched. The length of the CDR3 is 15 residues. Researchers ran the PCR with 60 Vbeta and 13 Jbeta primers. Data came from immunoSEQ multiplex PCR; TCRdb stores just in-frame clones and leaves some out. Of approximately 170,000 clones listed, 79% were seen once; the top ten hold roughly 1.6%. The receptor was derived from a woman younger than 30 in good health and CMV-seronegative. Sequenced: PBMCs. This chain links TRBV6-1 with TRBJ1-2, with 8 bases aligning to TRBD1. CDR3 in DNA: TGTGCCAGCAGTGTGCTTGGACAGGGAGACTATGGCTACACCTTC. Translated, it gives CASSVLGQGDYGYTF.